This T cell receptor (beta chain) was obtained from a study of blood T cell repertoires in COVID-19 (dated by TCRdb to between 2020 and 2021). Describing the broader study: The collaborator samples originated in the United States, Italy and Spain and spanned the acute and convalescent phases of COVID-19. The material from the prospective study consisted of cDNA or gDNA derived from T cells, B-cell-depleted T cells, or PBMCs. Where available, HLA class I and class II types were obtained from metadata supplied by the sample provider rather than from assay-based typing. The samples were drawn from two sources: the first 160 participants of the ongoing ImmuneRACE study, and fewer than 1,500 subjects contributed by 6 global collaborators. The dataset comprised deeply sampled blood TCRbeta repertoires from subjects exposed to, actively infected with, or recovered from COVID-19. The repertoires were released in a freely available public database meant as a resource for research on the immune response to SARS-CoV-2. Nearly every sample came with metadata listing a de-identified subject ID, COVID-19 status, age in years and sex.

Study-wide conclusions, independent of this receptor: How much clinical and demographic metadata was included differed by source and by participant, and the metadata was provided uncurated.

Enrolling through a virtual design, the prospective study's participants ranged in age from roughly 18 to 100 years and lived across about two dozen United States geographic areas. To assign participants to cohorts, the prospective study relied on clinical history that participants themselves reported in a screening survey and a study questionnaire. For ImmuneRACE Cohort 3, a participant was defined as recovered based on two consecutive negative NP/OP PCR tests, clearance by a healthcare professional, or resolution of symptoms. Each participant in the prospective study had whole blood, serum and a nasopharyngeal or oropharyngeal swab collected by mobile phlebotomists. Prospective study participants could optionally give additional blood draws and questionnaires over a 2-month period. Before DNA extraction, prospective study blood samples were shipped either frozen or at room temperature. The immunoSEQ Assay, a bias-controlled multiplex PCR, was used to amplify TCRbeta CDR3 regions from genomic DNA. Under the source paper's analysis protocol: Within the assay, amplification of reference gene primers was used to estimate how many nucleated cells each sample contained. To quantify the absolute abundance of each unique TCRbeta CDR3 rearrangement, sequence reads were collapsed and filtered. For each sample, productive Simpson clonality was calculated as the square root of Simpson's diversity index across productive rearrangements. TCRdb stores this immuneACCESS table with in-frame sequences only. Part of the clones is absent; in the studies checked, under half of the shortfall reflects unresolved V genes, and no reason is known for the rest. V, J and clone size were drawn from that table, and D and trimming were deduced from the DNA. This sample holds about 330,000 clones; about 89% were observed only once. The ten largest clones represent about 5.7% of the sample.

Of note for this clone: Its target antigen remains unknown. No base-level quality is on record; no much larger clone is a single base apart.

From cysteine to phenylalanine, the CDR3 is 13 amino acids long. The read is trimmed to its CDR3 DNA, 39 bases read in frame from base 1. Germline trimming amounts to 6 bases on V and 9 bases on J, with 6 as the count of junction bases outside the gene matches. The germline V gene gives CDR1 as SQVTM and CDR2 as ANQGSEA. The V and J genes are TRBV29-1 and TRBJ2-4; 12 of the junction bases match TRBD1. The sample was PBMCs or T cells enriched from blood (not recorded which). This TCR derives from a woman in her 30s who had recovered from COVID-19. The nucleotide sequence is given as TGCAGCGTGAAGGGGACAGGGGGCAGCATTCAGTACTTC. Its product reads: CSVKGTGGSIQYF.